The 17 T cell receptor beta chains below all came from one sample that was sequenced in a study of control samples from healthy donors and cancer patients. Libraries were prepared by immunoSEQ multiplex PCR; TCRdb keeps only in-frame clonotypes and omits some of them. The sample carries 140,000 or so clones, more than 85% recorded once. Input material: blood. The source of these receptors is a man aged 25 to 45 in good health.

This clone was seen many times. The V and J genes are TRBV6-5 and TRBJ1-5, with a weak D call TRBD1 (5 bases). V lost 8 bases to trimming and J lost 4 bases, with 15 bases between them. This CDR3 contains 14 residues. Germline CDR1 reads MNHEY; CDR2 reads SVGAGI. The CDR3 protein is CASLRDGSNQPQHF. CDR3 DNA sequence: TGTGCCAGCTTGAGGGACGGATCAAATCAGCCCCAGCATTTT.

The CDR3, as DNA: TGTGCCATCAGCAATTACTCTAGCAATCAGCCCCAGCATTTT. Protein: CAISNYSSNQPQHF. This chain links TRBV10-3 with TRBJ1-5; D unclear. Trimming removed 6 bases at V and 0 bases at J, with 9 bases between. Germline V CDR1 and CDR2: ENHRY, SYGVKD. The CDR3 covers 14 residues.

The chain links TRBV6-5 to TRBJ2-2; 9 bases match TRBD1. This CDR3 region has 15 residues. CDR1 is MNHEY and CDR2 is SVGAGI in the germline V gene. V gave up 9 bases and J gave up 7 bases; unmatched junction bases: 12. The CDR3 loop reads CARGPRDRVYGELFF. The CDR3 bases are TGTGCCAGGGGCCCCCGGGACAGGGTTTACGGGGAGCTGTTTTTT.

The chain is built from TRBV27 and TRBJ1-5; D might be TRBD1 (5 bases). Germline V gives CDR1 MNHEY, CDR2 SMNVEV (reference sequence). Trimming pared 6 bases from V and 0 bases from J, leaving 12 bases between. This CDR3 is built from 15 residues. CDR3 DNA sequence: TGTGCCAGCAGCGGGGACGGCCCTAGCAATCAGCCCCAGCATTTT. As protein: CASSGDGPSNQPQHF.

In DNA form, the CDR3 reads TGTGCCAGCAGCCTCGGACAGGGAAGGAACACCATATATTTT. This encodes CASSLGQGRNTIYF. J is TRBJ1-3 and V is TRBV3-1 (or the pseudogene TRBV3-2), with 8 bases fitting TRBD1. CDR1 and CDR2 from the germline V gene are LGHDT and YNNKEL (reference sequence). The CDR3 consists of 14 residues. V shed 4 bases and J 7 bases; nucleotides not matched to a gene: 6.

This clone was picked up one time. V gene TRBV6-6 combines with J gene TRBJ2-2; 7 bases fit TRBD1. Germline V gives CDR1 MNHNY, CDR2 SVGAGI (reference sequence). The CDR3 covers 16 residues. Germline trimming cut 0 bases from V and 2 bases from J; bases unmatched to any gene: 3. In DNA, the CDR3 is TGTGCCAGCAGTTACTCCGCAGGGGGTAACACCGGGGAGCTGTTTTTT. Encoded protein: CASSYSAGGNTGELFF.

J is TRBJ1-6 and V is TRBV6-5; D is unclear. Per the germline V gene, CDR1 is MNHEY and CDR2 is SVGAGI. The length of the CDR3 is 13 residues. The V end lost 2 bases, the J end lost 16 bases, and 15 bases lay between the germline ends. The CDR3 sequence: CASSYDPSAVLHF. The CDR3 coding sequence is TGTGCCAGCAGTTACGATCCTTCCGCCGTTCTCCACTTT.

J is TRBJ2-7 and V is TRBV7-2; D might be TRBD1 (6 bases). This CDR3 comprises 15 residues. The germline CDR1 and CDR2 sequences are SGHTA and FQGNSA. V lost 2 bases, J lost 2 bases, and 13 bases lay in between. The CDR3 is CASSLSRQVTYEQYF. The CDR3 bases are TGTGCCAGCAGCTTAAGCCGACAGGTGACCTACGAGCAGTACTTC.

The CDR3 is CASSPLSRGGNTIYF. The DNA for the CDR3 is TGTGCCAGCAGTCCCCTTTCGAGGGGCGGAAACACCATATATTTT. The chain couples TRBV6-5 to TRBJ1-3; maybe TRBD1 (5 bases). V lost 5 bases to trimming and J lost 4 bases, with 15 bases between them. CDR3 length: 15 amino acids. Germline CDR1 MNHEY, CDR2 SVGAGI.

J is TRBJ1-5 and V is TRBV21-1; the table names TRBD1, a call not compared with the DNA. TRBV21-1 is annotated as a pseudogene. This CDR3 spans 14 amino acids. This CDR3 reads CASSKGTDNQPQHF. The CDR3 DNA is TGTGCCAGCAGCAAAGGGACAGACAATCAGCCCCAGCATTTT.

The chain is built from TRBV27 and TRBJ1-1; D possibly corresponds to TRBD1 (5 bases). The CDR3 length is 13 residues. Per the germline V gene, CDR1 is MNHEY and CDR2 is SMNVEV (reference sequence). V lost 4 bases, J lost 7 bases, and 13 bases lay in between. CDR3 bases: TGTGCCAGCAGTTACGGGGGGGTCAGTGAAGCTTTCTTT. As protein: CASSYGGVSEAFF.

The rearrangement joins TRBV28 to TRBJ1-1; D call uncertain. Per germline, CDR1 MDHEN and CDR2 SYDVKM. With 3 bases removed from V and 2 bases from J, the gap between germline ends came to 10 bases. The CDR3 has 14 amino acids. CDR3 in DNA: TGTGCCAGCAGTTTCATGGTACCTAACACTGAAGCTTTCTTT. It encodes CASSFMVPNTEAFF.

Here the CDR3 DNA reads TGTGCCAGTAGTATAGGGGCAGGGATGGGGATTAATCAGCCCCAGCATTTT. It codes for CASSIGAGMGINQPQHF. The V gene is TRBV19, the J gene TRBJ1-5, with D possibly TRBD1 on 5 matching bases. Germline V gene data show CDR1 as LNHDA and CDR2 as SQIVND (reference sequence). This CDR3 is built from 17 residues. The V end lost 1 base, the J end lost 4 bases, and 17 bases lay between the germline ends.

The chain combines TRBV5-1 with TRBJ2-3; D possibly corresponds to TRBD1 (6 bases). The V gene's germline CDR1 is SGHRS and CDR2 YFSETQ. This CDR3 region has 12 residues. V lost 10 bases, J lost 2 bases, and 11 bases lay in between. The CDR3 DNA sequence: TGCGCCTCCGGACAGACCACAGATACGCAGTATTTT. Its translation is CASGQTTDTQYF. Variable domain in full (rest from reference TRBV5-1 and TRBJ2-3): KAGVTQTPRYLIKTRGQQVTLSCSPISGHRSVSWYQQTPGQGLQFLFEYFSETQRNKGNFPGRFSGRQFSNSRSEMNVSTLELGDSALYLCASGQTTDTQYFGPGTRLTVL.

CDR3 DNA sequence: TGTGCCAGCAGCCAAGATTTGACACAGGGGCTAGATACGCAGTATTTT. As protein: CASSQDLTQGLDTQYF. The chain recombines TRBV3-1 (or the pseudogene TRBV3-2) with TRBJ2-3; TRBD1 agrees at 7 bases. Per the germline V gene, CDR1 is LGHDT and CDR2 is YNNKEL (reference sequence). With 0 bases clipped from V and 5 bases from J, the junction kept 8 bases outside the gene matches. The CDR3 loop spans 16 amino acids.

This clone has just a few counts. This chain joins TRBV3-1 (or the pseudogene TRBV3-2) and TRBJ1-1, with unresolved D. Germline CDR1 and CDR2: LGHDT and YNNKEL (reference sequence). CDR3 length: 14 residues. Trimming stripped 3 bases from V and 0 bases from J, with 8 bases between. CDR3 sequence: CASSQNSMNTEAFF. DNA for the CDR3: TGTGCCAGCAGCCAGAACAGCATGAACACTGAAGCTTTCTTT.

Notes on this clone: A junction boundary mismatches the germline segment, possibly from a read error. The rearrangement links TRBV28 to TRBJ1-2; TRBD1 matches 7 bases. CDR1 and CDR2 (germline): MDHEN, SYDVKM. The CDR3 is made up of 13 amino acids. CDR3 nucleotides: TGTGCCAGCAGTCCGGGACAGCTCTATGACTACACCTTC. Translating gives CASSPGQLYDYTF.